These T cell receptor beta chains were read from a single sample in a study of blood T cell repertoires in COVID-19. Produced via immunoSEQ multiplex PCR; TCRdb's table is partial and in-frame only. Of around 140,000 clones listed, more than 75% are singletons. Sequenced: peripheral blood. The receptor source for this set is a man in his fifties with active COVID-19. Each CDR3 is given with its conserved first and last residue. Each record gives: clone size, V gene, D gene, J gene, CDR3 protein, CDR3 DNA. The D gene is left open where the match is weak. The listing skips clone size in some rows; elsewhere it reads once, few, many or a size class.

>once|TRBV23-1|TRBD1|TRBJ1-5
CASSQSEGTGSLHQPQHF
TGCGCCAGCAGTCAATCGGAGGGGACAGGGAGTTTACATCAGCCCCAGCATTTT
>-|TRBV6-5|-|TRBJ2-7
CASTRGSEQYF
TGTGCCAGCACCAGGGGAAGCGAGCAGTACTTC
>-|TRBV19|TRBD2|TRBJ2-3
CASSRTSGGTTDTQYF
TGTGCCAGTAGTCGGACTAGCGGGGGTACCACAGATACGCAGTATTTT
>-|TRBV2|TRBD1|TRBJ1-2
CASSDGTGLIRYGYTF
TGTGCCAGCAGTGACGGGACAGGACTAATACGATATGGCTACACCTTC
>once|TRBV4-2|-|TRBJ2-5
CASSQDGRGTDRETQYF
TGTGCCAGCAGCCAAGATGGCCGGGGGACCGACCGAGAGACCCAGTACTTC
>-|TRBV9|TRBD2|TRBJ2-2
CASSAFGGTTGELFF
TGTGCCAGCAGCGCCTTCGGGGGGACCACCGGGGAGCTGTTTTTT
>-|TRBV7-2|-|TRBJ2-5
CASSLAGLQETQYF
TGTGCCAGCAGCTTAGCGGGACTCCAAGAGACCCAGTACTTC
>once|TRBV6-1|-|TRBJ2-5
CASSEDEESQETQYF
TGTGCCAGCAGTGAAGACGAGGAGTCCCAAGAGACCCAGTACTTC
>-|TRBV4-1|-|TRBJ2-7
CASSQIPQGSYEQYF
TGCGCCAGCAGCCAAATCCCCCAGGGCTCCTACGAGCAGTACTTC
>-|TRBV30|TRBD1|TRBJ1-1
CAWSVPGTAYEAFF
TGTGCCTGGAGTGTCCCCGGGACAGCTTATGAAGCTTTCTTT
>-|TRBV5-4|TRBD2|TRBJ2-5
CASSLGGGGRETQYF
TGTGCCAGCAGCTTGGGGGGGGGAGGCCGGGAGACCCAGTACTTC
>once|TRBV29-1|-|TRBJ1-1
CSVDRNTEAFF
TGCAGCGTTGATAGGAACACTGAAGCTTTCTTT
>-|TRBV11-3|-|TRBJ2-7
CASSLGHSSYEQYF
TGTGCCAGCAGCCTAGGACACAGCTCCTACGAGCAGTACTTC
>once|TRBV5-6|TRBD1|TRBJ1-2
CASSLALADRGRYGYTF
TGTGCCAGCAGCTTGGCCCTTGCGGACAGGGGGCGCTATGGCTACACCTTC
>once|TRBV3-1/TRBV3-2|-|TRBJ1-2
CASSQAGRGGYTF
TGTGCCAGCAGCCAAGCAGGGCGGGGTGGCTACACCTTC
>once|TRBV19|-|TRBJ1-1
CASSIGQKNTEAFF
TGTGCCAGTAGTATAGGACAAAAGAACACTGAAGCTTTCTTT
>-|TRBV19|TRBD1|TRBJ1-5
CASTDRVGSNQPQHF
TGTGCCAGTACCGACAGGGTGGGCAGCAATCAGCCCCAGCATTTT
>-|TRBV30|TRBD1|TRBJ2-7
CAWGDSYEQYF
TGTGCCTGGGGGGACAGCTACGAGCAGTACTTC
>few|TRBV12-3/TRBV12-4|-|TRBJ2-7
CASSFRRVREQYF
TGTGCCAGCAGTTTCCGCCGGGTACGGGAGCAGTACTTC
>-|TRBV30|-|TRBJ1-6
CAWSGQSSPLHF
TGTGCCTGGAGTGGGCAGTCTTCACCCCTCCACTTT
>-|TRBV9|-|TRBJ2-2
CASSALFGGGANTGELFF
TGTGCCAGCAGCGCACTGTTCGGTGGCGGGGCAAACACCGGGGAGCTGTTTTTT
>-|TRBV29-1|TRBD1|TRBJ2-7
CSVKTGLHSYEQYF
TGCAGCGTTAAGACAGGGTTACACTCCTACGAGCAGTACTTC
>once|TRBV5-1|TRBD1|TRBJ1-1
CASSLVPRTGGTGTEAFF
TGCGCCAGCAGCTTGGTTCCGAGGACAGGGGGTACGGGCACTGAAGCTTTCTTT
>-|TRBV20-1|-|TRBJ1-2
CSASSTSGNYGYTF
TGCAGTGCTAGTTCGACAAGCGGAAATTATGGCTACACCTTC
>-|TRBV2|TRBD2|TRBJ2-3
CASTGGGGFTDTQYF
TGTGCCAGCACGGGAGGGGGAGGATTCACAGATACGCAGTATTTT
>-|TRBV15|-|TRBJ2-4
CATSRGGDIQYF
TGTGCCACCAGCAGAGGGGGGGACATTCAGTACTTC
>-|TRBV5-5|-|TRBJ2-5
CASSPTVGETQYF
TGTGCCAGCAGCCCCACAGTGGGAGAGACCCAGTACTTC
>-|TRBV29-1|-|TRBJ1-1
CSVVGGLGTEAFF
TGCAGCGTTGTGGGGGGGTTAGGCACTGAAGCTTTCTTT
>once|TRBV5-6|-|TRBJ1-1
CASSPTPDAEAFF
TGTGCCAGCAGCCCTACCCCTGATGCTGAAGCTTTCTTT
>-|TRBV12-2|-|TRBJ1-6
CASKCTGSDSPLHF
TGTGCAAGCAAATGTACAGGGTCAGATTCACCCCTCCACTTT
>-|TRBV30|TRBD1|TRBJ1-1
CAWSAPTGAATEAFF
TGTGCCTGGAGTGCTCCGACAGGGGCCGCCACTGAAGCTTTCTTT
>-|TRBV12-5|-|TRBJ2-3
CASGLVLSGTDTQYF
TGTGCTAGTGGTTTGGTACTAAGCGGGACAGATACGCAGTATTTT
>-|TRBV6-5|-|TRBJ2-5
CARLLTRSQETQYF
TGTGCCAGGCTATTGACAAGATCCCAAGAGACCCAGTACTTC
>-|TRBV9|TRBD2|TRBJ2-5
CASSVRGGETQYF
TGTGCCAGCAGCGTCCGGGGAGGGGAGACCCAGTACTTC
>-|TRBV9|TRBD1|TRBJ1-1
CASSSRQGNTEAFF
TGTGCCAGCAGCTCCCGACAGGGTAACACTGAAGCTTTCTTT
>once|TRBV14|-|TRBJ2-7
CASSQVGGSSYEQYF
TGTGCCAGCAGCCAAGTGGGGGGTAGCTCCTACGAGCAGTACTTC
>-|TRBV4-1|-|TRBJ2-7
CASSHPTRGYYEQYF
TGCGCCAGCAGCCACCCCACCCGAGGATACTACGAGCAGTACTTC
>-|TRBV12-3/TRBV12-4|-|TRBJ1-1
CATSGENTEAFF
TGTGCCACCTCGGGAGAGAACACTGAAGCTTTCTTT
>-|TRBV6-6|-|TRBJ1-1
CASRTGQHTEAFF
TGTGCCAGCAGAACCGGACAGCACACTGAAGCTTTCTTT
>-|TRBV21-1|-|TRBJ1-5
CASSTGHQRLNQPQHF
TGTGCCAGCAGCACGGGACATCAGCGTCTGAATCAGCCCCAGCATTTT
>-|TRBV5-4|TRBD1|TRBJ1-4
CASSLTGMDEKLFF
TGTGCCAGCAGCCTGACAGGGATGGATGAAAAACTGTTTTTT
>-|TRBV5-8|TRBD1|TRBJ1-2
CASSWAGTGGTYGYTF
TGTGCCAGCAGCTGGGCCGGGACAGGGGGAACCTATGGCTACACCTTC
>-|TRBV18|-|TRBJ2-7
CASSPGAGSPYEQYF
TGTGCCAGCTCACCGGGGGCCGGTTCGCCCTACGAGCAGTACTTC